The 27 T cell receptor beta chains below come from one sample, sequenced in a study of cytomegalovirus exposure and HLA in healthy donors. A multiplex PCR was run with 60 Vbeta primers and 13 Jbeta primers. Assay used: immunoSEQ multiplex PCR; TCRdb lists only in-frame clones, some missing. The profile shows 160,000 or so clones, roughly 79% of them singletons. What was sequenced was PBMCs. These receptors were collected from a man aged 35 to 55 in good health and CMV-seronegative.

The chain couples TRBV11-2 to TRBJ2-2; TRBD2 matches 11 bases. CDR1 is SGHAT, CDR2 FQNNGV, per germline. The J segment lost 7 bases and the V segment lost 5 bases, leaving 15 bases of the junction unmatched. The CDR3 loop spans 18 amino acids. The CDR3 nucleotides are TGTGCCAGCAGCCAGCGTCCCCTAGCGGGAGGTGGGGTCGGGGAGCTGTTTTTT. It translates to CASSQRPLAGGGVGELFF.

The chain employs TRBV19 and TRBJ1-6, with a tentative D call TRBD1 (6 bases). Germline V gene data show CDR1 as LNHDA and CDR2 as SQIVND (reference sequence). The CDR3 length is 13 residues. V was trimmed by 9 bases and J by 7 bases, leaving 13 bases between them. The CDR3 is CASQDRPNSPLHF. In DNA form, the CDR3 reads TGTGCCAGCCAGGACAGACCGAATTCACCCCTCCACTTT.

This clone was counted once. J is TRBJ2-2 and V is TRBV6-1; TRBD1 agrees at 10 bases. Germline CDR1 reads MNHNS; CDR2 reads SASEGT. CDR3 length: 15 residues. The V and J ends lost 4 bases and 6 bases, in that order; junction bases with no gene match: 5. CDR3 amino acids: CASSGTGGEPGELFF. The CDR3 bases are TGTGCCAGCAGTGGGACAGGGGGGGAGCCCGGGGAGCTGTTTTTT.

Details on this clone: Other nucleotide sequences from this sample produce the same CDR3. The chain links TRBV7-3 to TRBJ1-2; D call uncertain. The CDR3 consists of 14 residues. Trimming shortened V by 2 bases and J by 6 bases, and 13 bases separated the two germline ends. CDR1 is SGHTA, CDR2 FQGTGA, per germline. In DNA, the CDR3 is TGTGCCAGCAGCTTACCCGGAGCTGTGGATGGCTACACCTTC. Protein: CASSLPGAVDGYTF.

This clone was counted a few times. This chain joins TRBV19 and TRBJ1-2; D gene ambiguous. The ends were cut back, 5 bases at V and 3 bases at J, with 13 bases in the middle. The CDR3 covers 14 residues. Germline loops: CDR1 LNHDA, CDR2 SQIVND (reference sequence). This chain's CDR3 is CASSLVGEDYGYTF. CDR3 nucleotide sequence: TGTGCCAGTAGTTTGGTGGGCGAAGACTATGGCTACACCTTC.

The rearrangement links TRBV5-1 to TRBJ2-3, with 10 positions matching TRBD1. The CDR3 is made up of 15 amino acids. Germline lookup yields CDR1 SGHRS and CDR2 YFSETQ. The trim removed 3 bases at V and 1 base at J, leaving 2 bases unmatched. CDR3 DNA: TGCGCCAGCAGCTACGGACAGGGGGGCACAGATACGCAGTATTTT. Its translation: CASSYGQGGTDTQYF.

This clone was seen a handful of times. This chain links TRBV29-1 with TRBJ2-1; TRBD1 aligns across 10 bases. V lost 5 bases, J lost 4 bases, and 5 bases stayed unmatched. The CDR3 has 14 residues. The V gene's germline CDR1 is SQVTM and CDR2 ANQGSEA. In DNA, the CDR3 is TGCAGCGTTAACCGGGACAGGGGTTACAATGAGCAGTTCTTC. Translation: CSVNRDRGYNEQFF.

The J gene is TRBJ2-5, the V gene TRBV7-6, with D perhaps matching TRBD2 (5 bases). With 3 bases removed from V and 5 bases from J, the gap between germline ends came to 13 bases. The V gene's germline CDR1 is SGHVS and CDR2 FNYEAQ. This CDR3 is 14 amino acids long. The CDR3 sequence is CASSFLGRGETQYF. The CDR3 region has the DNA TGTGCCAGCAGCTTCCTGGGCCGCGGGGAGACCCAGTACTTC.

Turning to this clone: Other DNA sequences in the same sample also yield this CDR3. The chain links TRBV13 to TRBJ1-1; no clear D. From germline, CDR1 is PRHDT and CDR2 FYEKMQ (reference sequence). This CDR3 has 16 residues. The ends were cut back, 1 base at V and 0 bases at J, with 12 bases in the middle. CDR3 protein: CASSLEDTRLNTEAFF. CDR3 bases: TGTGCCAGCAGCTTAGAAGACACCCGTCTGAACACTGAAGCTTTCTTT.

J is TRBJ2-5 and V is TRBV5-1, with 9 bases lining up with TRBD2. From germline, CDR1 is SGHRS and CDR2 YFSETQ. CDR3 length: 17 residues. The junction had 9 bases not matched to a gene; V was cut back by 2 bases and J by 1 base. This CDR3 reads CASSFFPSGMSQETQYF. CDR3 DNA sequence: TGCGCCAGCAGCTTTTTTCCTAGCGGGATGTCCCAAGAGACCCAGTACTTC.

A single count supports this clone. CDR3 DNA sequence: TGTGCCAGCACAGGGGGTCCGGACAGGGCCTACAATGAGCAGTTCTTC. Its protein product is CASTGGPDRAYNEQFF. This chain joins TRBV27 and TRBJ2-1; 8 bases agree with TRBD1. The ends lost 7 bases at V and 2 bases at J; junction bases unmatched: 10. Germline V CDR1 and CDR2: MNHEY, SMNVEV (reference sequence). The CDR3 is 16 amino acids.

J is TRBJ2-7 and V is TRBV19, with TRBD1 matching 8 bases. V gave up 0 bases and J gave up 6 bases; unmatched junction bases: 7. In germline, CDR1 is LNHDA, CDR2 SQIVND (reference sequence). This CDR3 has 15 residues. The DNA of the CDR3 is TGTGCCAGTAGTATAGATCGAGGGACAGGCCGCGAGCAGTACTTC. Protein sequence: CASSIDRGTGREQYF.

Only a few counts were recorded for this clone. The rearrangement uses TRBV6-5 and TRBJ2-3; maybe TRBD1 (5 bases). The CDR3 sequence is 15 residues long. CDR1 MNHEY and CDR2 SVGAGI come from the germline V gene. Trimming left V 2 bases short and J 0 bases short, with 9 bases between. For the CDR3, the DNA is TGTGCCAGCAGTTACCTTGGACATAGCACAGATACGCAGTATTTT. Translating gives CASSYLGHSTDTQYF.

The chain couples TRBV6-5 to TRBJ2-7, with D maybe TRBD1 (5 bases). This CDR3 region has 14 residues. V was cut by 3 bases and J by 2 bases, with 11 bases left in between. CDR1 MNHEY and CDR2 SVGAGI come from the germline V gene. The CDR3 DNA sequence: TGTGCCAGCAGTTATGAGGCAGGGCCCTACGAGCAGTACTTC. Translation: CASSYEAGPYEQYF.

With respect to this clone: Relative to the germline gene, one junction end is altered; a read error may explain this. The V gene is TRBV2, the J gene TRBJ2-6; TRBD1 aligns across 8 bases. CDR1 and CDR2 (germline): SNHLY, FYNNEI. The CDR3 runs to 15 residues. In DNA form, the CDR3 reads TGTGCCAGCAGGGACAGGGCGACCGGGGCCAACGGCCTGACTTTC. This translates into CASRDRATGANGLTF.

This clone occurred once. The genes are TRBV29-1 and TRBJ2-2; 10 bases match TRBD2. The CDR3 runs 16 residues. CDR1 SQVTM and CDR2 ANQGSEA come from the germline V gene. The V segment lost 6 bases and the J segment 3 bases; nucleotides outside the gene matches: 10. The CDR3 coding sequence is TGCAGCGTAGCGGGGGGGTGGGACTCACACACCGGGGAGCTGTTTTTT. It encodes CSVAGGWDSHTGELFF.

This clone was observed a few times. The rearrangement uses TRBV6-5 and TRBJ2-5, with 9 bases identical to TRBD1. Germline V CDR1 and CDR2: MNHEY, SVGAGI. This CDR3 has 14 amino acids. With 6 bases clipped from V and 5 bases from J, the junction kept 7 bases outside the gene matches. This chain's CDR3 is CASSRTGTGETQYF. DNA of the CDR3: TGTGCCAGCAGCCGGACCGGGACAGGGGAGACCCAGTACTTC.

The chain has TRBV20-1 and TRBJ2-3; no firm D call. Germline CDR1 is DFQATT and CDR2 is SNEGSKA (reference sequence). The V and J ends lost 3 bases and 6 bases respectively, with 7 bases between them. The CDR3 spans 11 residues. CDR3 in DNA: TGCAGTGCTAGCCCCCTTGATACGCAGTATTTT. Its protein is CSASPLDTQYF.

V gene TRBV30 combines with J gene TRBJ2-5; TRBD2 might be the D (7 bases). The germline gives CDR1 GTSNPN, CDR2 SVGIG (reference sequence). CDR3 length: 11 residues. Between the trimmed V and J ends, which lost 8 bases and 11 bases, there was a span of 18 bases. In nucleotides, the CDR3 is TGTGCCAGGGAGGGGGTCCGAGGACAGTACTTC. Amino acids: CAREGVRGQYF.

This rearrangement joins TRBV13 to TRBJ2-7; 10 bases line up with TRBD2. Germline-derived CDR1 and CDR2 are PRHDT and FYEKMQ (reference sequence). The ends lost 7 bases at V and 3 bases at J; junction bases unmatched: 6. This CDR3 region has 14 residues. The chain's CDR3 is CASTLGTSDYEQYF. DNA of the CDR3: TGTGCCAGCACCCTCGGGACTAGCGACTACGAGCAGTACTTC.

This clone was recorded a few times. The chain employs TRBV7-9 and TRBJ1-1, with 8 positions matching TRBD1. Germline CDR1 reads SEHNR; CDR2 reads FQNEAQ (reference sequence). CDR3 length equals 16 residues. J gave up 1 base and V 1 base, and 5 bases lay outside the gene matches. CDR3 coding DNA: TGTGCCAGCAGCTTAGTCTTGGGGACAGGGAACACTGAAGCTTTCTTT. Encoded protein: CASSLVLGTGNTEAFF.

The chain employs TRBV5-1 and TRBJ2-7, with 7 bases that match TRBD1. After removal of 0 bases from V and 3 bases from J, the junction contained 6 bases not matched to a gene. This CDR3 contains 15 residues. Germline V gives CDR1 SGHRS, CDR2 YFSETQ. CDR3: CASSLVTGVNYEQYF. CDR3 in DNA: TGCGCCAGCAGCTTGGTTACAGGGGTAAACTACGAGCAGTACTTC.

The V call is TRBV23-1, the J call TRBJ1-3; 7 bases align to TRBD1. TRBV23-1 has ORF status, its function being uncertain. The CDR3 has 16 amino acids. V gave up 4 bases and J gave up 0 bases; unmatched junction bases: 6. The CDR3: CASSRTGQSSGNTIYF. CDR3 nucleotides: TGCGCCAGCAGTCGGACGGGACAGAGCTCTGGAAACACCATATATTTT.

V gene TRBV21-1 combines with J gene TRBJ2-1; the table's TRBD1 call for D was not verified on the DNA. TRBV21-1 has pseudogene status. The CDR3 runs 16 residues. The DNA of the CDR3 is TGTGCCAGCAGCAAGACTGCTACAGGGGTATACAATGAGCAGTTCTTC. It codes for CASSKTATGVYNEQFF.

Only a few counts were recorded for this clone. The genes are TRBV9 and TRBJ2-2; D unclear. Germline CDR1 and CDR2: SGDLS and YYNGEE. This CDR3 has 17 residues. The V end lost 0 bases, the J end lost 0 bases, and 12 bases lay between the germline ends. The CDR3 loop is CASSVVIDTSNTGELFF. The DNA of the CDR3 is TGTGCCAGCAGCGTAGTCATAGACACCTCGAACACCGGGGAGCTGTTTTTT. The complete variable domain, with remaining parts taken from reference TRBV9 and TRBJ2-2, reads DSGVTQTPKHLITATGQRVTLRCSPRSGDLSVYWYQQSLDQGLQFLIQYYNGEERAKGNILERFSAQQFPDLHSELNLSSLELGDSALYFCASSVVIDTSNTGELFFGEGSRLTVL.

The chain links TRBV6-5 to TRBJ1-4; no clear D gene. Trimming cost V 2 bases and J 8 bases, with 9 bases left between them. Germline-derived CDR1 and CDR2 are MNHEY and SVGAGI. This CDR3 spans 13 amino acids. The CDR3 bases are TGTGCCAGCAGTTACGCGGGTGGGGAAAAACTGTTTTTT. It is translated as CASSYAGGEKLFF.

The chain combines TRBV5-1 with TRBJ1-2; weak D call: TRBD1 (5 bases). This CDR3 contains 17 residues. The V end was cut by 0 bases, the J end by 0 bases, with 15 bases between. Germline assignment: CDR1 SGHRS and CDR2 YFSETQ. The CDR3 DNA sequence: TGCGCCAGCAGCTTGGTCGTGGGGAAGGGGACTAACTATGGCTACACCTTC. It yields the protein CASSLVVGKGTNYGYTF.